Listed here are 15 T cell receptor beta chains from one sample, sequenced in a study of cytomegalovirus exposure and HLA in healthy donors. Some clones are missing from TCRdb's copy, which holds only in-frame ones; the method was immunoSEQ multiplex PCR. This sample has some 140,000 clones, with 80% to 90% found just once. Sequenced material: PBMCs. The origin of the receptors is a woman in her 30s in good health and CMV-seronegative.

The chain joins TRBV7-6 to TRBJ2-5; possible D gene TRBD2, 7 bases. Germline assignment: CDR1 SGHVS and CDR2 FNYEAQ. This CDR3 has 14 residues. Trimming took 6 bases from V and 5 from J, leaving 16 bases between them. The CDR3 sequence: CASRSGGGEETQYF. CDR3 DNA: TGTGCCAGCAGATCGGGGGGCGGGGAGGAGACCCAGTACTTC.

This rearrangement joins TRBV2 to TRBJ1-5, with 7 bases identical to TRBD1. The CDR3 has 14 amino acids. Losses at the gene ends were 5 bases for V and 3 bases for J; bases not matched to a gene: 4. Per the germline V gene, CDR1 is SNHLY and CDR2 is FYNNEI. CDR3 sequence: CASSSTGVNQPQHF. The CDR3 DNA reads TGTGCCAGCAGTTCTACAGGGGTCAATCAGCCCCAGCATTTT.

CDR3 in DNA: TGTGCCAGCTCACCGTCCAGGGATCAGCCCCAGCATTTT. This encodes CASSPSRDQPQHF. The chain recombines TRBV18 with TRBJ1-5; D possibly corresponds to TRBD1 (5 bases). The CDR3 has 13 residues. Trimming shortened V by 3 bases and J by 5 bases, and 8 bases separated the two germline ends. From germline, CDR1 is KGHSH and CDR2 LQKENI.

The chain employs TRBV30 and TRBJ1-3; D perhaps matches TRBD1 (5 bases). CDR3 length equals 15 residues. Per the germline V gene, CDR1 is GTSNPN and CDR2 is SVGIG (reference sequence). With 3 bases removed from V and 2 bases from J, the gap between germline ends came to 14 bases. CDR3 nucleotides: TGTGCCTGGAGGGCAGGGATTAATACTGGAAACACCATATATTTT. This sequence encodes CAWRAGINTGNTIYF.

This chain links TRBV2 with TRBJ2-7; TRBD1 agrees at 7 bases. With V trimmed by 10 bases and J by 2 bases, 8 bases remained unmatched. Germline V gene data show CDR1 as SNHLY and CDR2 as FYNNEI. The CDR3 covers 13 residues. The CDR3 protein is CATAGGSTYEQYF. The CDR3 DNA is TGTGCCACCGCAGGGGGTAGCACCTACGAGCAGTACTTC.

This sequence joins TRBV6-5 and TRBJ1-6; 10 bases line up with TRBD1. The CDR3 runs to 15 residues. Germline V gene data show CDR1 as MNHEY and CDR2 as SVGAGI. Trimming at V came to 2 bases and at J to 7 bases, leaving 2 bases not matched to a gene. The CDR3 coding sequence is TGTGCCAGCAGTTACCGGGACAGGGGAAATTCACCCCTCCACTTT. It yields the protein CASSYRDRGNSPLHF.

The chain joins TRBV7-3 to TRBJ1-5, with D perhaps TRBD1 (6 bases). The CDR3 sequence is 15 residues long. The V and J ends lost 5 bases and 3 bases respectively, with 14 bases between them. Germline V gives CDR1 SGHTA, CDR2 FQGTGA. CDR3 nucleotides: TGTGCCAGCAGCGTCCGGGACACTTACAATCAGCCCCAGCATTTT. This codes for CASSVRDTYNQPQHF. The full variable domain, completed using reference TRBV7-3 and TRBJ1-5, is GAGVSQTPSNKVTEKGKYVELRCDPISGHTALYWYRQSLGQGPEFLIYFQGTGAADDSGLPNDRFFAVRPEGSVSTLKIQRTERGDSAVYLCASSVRDTYNQPQHFGDGTRLSIL.

The J gene is TRBJ2-3, the V gene TRBV30, with D possibly being TRBD2 (6 bases). Germline-derived CDR1 and CDR2 are GTSNPN and SVGIG (reference sequence). The CDR3 consists of 12 residues. V gave up 0 bases and J gave up 10 bases, with 11 bases separating them. The CDR3 nucleotides read TGTGCCTGGAGTGTATTAGGGGAGGCGCAGTATTTT. Encoded protein: CAWSVLGEAQYF.

J is TRBJ1-4 and V is TRBV2; 10 bases are shared with TRBD1. J lost 2 bases, V lost 10 bases, and 13 bases had no gene match. Germline V gene data show CDR1 as SNHLY and CDR2 as FYNNEI. The CDR3 totals 17 residues. DNA of the CDR3: TGTGCCACCCCGCGGACAGGGGGATTAGGGACTAATGAAAAACTGTTTTTT. This encodes CATPRTGGLGTNEKLFF.

CDR3 sequence reads: CASSRTGLGNQPQHF. The CDR3 nucleotides are TGTGCCAGTAGTAGGACAGGGCTTGGCAATCAGCCCCAGCATTTT. This chain connects TRBV19 to TRBJ1-5; 8 bases line up with TRBD1. The V gene's germline CDR1 is LNHDA and CDR2 SQIVND (reference sequence). This CDR3 has 15 residues. The ends lost 4 bases at V and 2 bases at J; junction bases unmatched: 4.

The J gene is TRBJ1-1, the V gene TRBV7-9; D might be TRBD1 (5 bases). V was cut by 2 bases and J by 4 bases, with 11 bases left in between. The CDR3 has 14 amino acids. CDR1 is SEHNR and CDR2 is FQNEAQ in the germline V gene (reference sequence). Here the CDR3 reads CASSLFQGTTEAFF. In DNA, the CDR3 is TGTGCCAGCAGCTTATTTCAGGGTACCACTGAAGCTTTCTTT.

This clone has at least ten counts. The chain carries TRBV6-5 and TRBJ1-6; 7 nucleotides match TRBD1. J was trimmed by 14 bases and V by 5 bases; bases with no gene match: 9. The CDR3 is made up of 13 amino acids. In germline, CDR1 is MNHEY, CDR2 SVGAGI. CDR3 bases: TGTGCCAGCAGTCCAGGGGGTGGTTGGGCCCTCCACTTT. Translated: CASSPGGGWALHF.

The V gene is TRBV4-1, the J gene TRBJ1-6; 8 nucleotides agree with TRBD1. The CDR3 has 15 residues. The V segment lost 4 bases and the J segment 9 bases; nucleotides outside the gene matches: 8. CDR1 and CDR2 from the germline V gene are MGHRA and YSYEKL. CDR3 amino acids: CASSPNGQGSSPLHF. In DNA form, the CDR3 reads TGCGCCAGCAGCCCGAACGGACAGGGAAGTTCACCCCTCCACTTT.

The CDR3 bases are TGCGCCAGCAGCTTGGGCGGAATCGGGGGGTCAGGAAACACCATATATTTT. The encoded protein is CASSLGGIGGSGNTIYF. V gene TRBV5-1 combines with J gene TRBJ1-3, with D tentatively TRBD1 (5 bases). Trimming cost V 0 bases and J 4 bases, with 17 bases left between them. The CDR3 length is 17 residues. Germline loops: CDR1 SGHRS, CDR2 YFSETQ.

The J gene is TRBJ2-1, the V gene TRBV28; 10 bases match TRBD2. This CDR3 comprises 14 residues. CDR1 and CDR2 (germline): MDHEN, SYDVKM. V was clipped by 7 bases and J by 4 bases; unmatched bases: 4. The CDR3 DNA is TGTGCCAGCACACTAGCGGGGATATACAATGAGCAGTTCTTC. Encoded protein: CASTLAGIYNEQFF.